The 7 T cell receptor beta chains below all came from one sample that was sequenced in a study of blood T cell repertoires in COVID-19. Libraries were prepared by immunoSEQ multiplex PCR; TCRdb keeps only in-frame clonotypes and omits some of them. The sample has 150,000 or so clones; roughly four fifths are singletons. Source material: peripheral blood. Receptor source: a woman aged 80 or over with acute or convalescent COVID-19.

The gene calls are TRBV6-5 and TRBJ2-1; D remains unclear. V was trimmed by 4 bases and J by 4 bases, leaving 17 bases between them. CDR1 and CDR2 from the germline V gene are MNHEY and SVGAGI. The CDR3 totals 16 residues. The chain's CDR3 is CASSFEPGRLYNEQFF. The DNA for the CDR3 is TGTGCCAGCAGTTTTGAGCCCGGTCGATTGTACAATGAGCAGTTCTTC.

The rearrangement uses TRBV10-3 and TRBJ1-2; 9 bases align to TRBD1. J lost 0 bases, V lost 2 bases, and 4 bases had no gene match. The CDR3 is 16 residues long. Germline lookup yields CDR1 ENHRY and CDR2 SYGVKD. CDR3 amino acids: CAISEPRQGANYGYTF. As DNA, the CDR3 is TGTGCCATCAGTGAGCCCCGACAGGGGGCTAACTATGGCTACACCTTC.

The chain carries TRBV7-9 and TRBJ2-7; 9 bases are a match to TRBD1. The CDR3 has 14 amino acids. The germline CDR1 and CDR2 sequences are SEHNR and FQNEAQ (reference sequence). After removal of 5 bases from V and 4 bases from J, the junction contained 6 bases not matched to a gene. CDR3 protein: CASSIPGQGYEQYF. CDR3 nucleotides: TGTGCCAGCAGCATACCGGGACAGGGTTACGAGCAGTACTTC. Full variable domain (outside the CDR3, taken from reference TRBV7-9 and TRBJ2-7): DTGVSQNPRHKITKRGQNVTFRCDPISEHNRLYWYRQTLGQGPEFLTYFQNEAQLEKSRLLSDRFSAERPKGSFSTLEIQRTEQGDSAMYLCASSIPGQGYEQYFGPGTRLTVT.

In this sample, this clone turned up a few times. V gene TRBV6-5 combines with J gene TRBJ1-2, with D perhaps matching TRBD1 (5 bases). The germline V gene has CDR1 MNHEY and CDR2 SVGAGI. V lost 8 bases and J 1 base, leaving 17 bases between the germline ends. The CDR3 has 15 residues. The CDR3 region has the DNA TGTGCCAGCGGGGGGAAGGGTCCATTTAACTATGGCTACACCTTC. Amino acids: CASGGKGPFNYGYTF.

The chain uses TRBV18 and TRBJ2-7; maybe TRBD1 (6 bases). The CDR3 is 14 amino acids. V was clipped by 4 bases and J by 5 bases, with 15 bases between them. Germline CDR1 and CDR2: KGHSH and LQKENI. The CDR3 sequence is CASSLQGPLDEQYF. The CDR3 nucleotides read TGTGCCAGCTCACTACAGGGCCCTCTAGACGAGCAGTACTTC.

The chain employs TRBV3-1 (or the pseudogene TRBV3-2) and TRBJ1-5, with D tentatively TRBD1 (6 bases). V was trimmed by 2 bases and J by 11 bases, leaving 19 bases between them. Germline loops: CDR1 LGHDT, CDR2 YNNKEL (reference sequence). There are 15 residues in the CDR3. The CDR3 is CASSQLQGGVGSQHF. For the CDR3, the DNA is TGTGCCAGCAGCCAACTACAGGGAGGGGTTGGGTCCCAGCATTTT.

V is TRBV13 and J is TRBJ2-5; weak D call: TRBD2 (5 bases). CDR1 PRHDT and CDR2 FYEKMQ come from the germline V gene (reference sequence). V lost 0 bases and J lost 5, with 13 bases in between. This CDR3 contains 15 residues. The CDR3 DNA sequence: TGTGCCAGCAGCTTAGGACTAGGAGGTGGTGAGACCCAGTACTTC. This translates into CASSLGLGGGETQYF.